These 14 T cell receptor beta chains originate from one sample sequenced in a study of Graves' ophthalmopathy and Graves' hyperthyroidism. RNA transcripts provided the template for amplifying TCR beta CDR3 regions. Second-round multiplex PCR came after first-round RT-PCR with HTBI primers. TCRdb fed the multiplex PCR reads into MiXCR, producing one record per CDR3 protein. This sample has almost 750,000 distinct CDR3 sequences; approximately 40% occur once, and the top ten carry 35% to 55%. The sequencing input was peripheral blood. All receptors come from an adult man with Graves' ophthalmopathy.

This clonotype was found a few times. The CDR3 DNA reads TGTGCCAGCAGCGCAGCTAGCGGGAGTGGCGGGGAGCTGTTTTTT. Amino acid sequence: CASSAASGSGGELFF. The V call is TRBV7-9, the J call TRBJ2-2, with 10 bases matching TRBD2. CDR1 and CDR2 from the germline V gene are SEHNR and FQNEAQ (reference sequence). CDR3 length equals 15 residues. The V and J ends lost 5 bases and 7 bases, in that order; junction bases with no gene match: 7.

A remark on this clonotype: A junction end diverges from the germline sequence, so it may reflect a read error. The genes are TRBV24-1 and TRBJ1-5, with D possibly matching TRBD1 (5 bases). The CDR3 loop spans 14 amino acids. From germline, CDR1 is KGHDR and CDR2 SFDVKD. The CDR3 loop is CASSFWGKFQPQHF. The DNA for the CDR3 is TGTGCCAGCAGTTTTTGGGGGAAATTTCAGCCCCAGCATTTT.

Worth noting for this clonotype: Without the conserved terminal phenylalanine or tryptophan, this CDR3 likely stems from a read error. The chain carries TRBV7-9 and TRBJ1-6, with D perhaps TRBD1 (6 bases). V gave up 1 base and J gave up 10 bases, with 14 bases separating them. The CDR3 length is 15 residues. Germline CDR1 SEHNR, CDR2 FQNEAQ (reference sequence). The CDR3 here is CASSLEGRGSSPLHL. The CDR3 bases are TGTGCCAGCAGCTTAGAGGGCAGGGGAAGCTCACCCCTCCACCTT.

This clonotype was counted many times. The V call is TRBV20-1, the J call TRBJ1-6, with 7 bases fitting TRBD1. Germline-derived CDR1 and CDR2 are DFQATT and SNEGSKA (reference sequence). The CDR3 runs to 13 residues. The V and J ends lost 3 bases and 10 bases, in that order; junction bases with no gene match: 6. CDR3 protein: CSASDRDGSPLHF. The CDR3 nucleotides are TGCAGTGCTAGCGACAGGGACGGCTCACCCCTCCACTTT.

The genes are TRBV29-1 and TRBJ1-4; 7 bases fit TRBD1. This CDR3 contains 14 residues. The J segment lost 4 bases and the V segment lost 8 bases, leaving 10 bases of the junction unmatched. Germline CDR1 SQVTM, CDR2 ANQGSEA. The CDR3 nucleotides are TGCAGCTTAATAGCCGGGGACAGTAATGAAAAACTGTTTTTT. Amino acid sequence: CSLIAGDSNEKLFF.

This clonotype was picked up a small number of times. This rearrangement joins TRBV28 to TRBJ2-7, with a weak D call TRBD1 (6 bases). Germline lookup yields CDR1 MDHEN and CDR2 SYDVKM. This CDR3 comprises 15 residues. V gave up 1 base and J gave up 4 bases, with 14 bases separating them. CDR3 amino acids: CASSLSRQATYEQYF. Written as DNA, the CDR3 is TGTGCCAGCAGTTTATCTCGACAGGCAACATACGAGCAGTACTTC.

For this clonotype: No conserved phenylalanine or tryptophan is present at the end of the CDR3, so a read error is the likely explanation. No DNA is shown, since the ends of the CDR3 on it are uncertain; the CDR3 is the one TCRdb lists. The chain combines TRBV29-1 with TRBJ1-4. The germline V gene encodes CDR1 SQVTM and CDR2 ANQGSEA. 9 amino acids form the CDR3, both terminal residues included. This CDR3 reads CSVEARTNY.

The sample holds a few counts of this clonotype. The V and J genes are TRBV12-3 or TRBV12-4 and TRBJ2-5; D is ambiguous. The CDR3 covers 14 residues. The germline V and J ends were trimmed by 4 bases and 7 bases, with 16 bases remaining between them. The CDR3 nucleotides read TGTGCCAGCAGTTACTGGAGCACCTCCGGGACCCAGTACTTC. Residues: CASSYWSTSGTQYF.

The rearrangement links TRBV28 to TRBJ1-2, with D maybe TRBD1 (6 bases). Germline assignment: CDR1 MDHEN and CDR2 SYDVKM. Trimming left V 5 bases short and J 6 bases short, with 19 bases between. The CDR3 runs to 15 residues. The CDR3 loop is CASSTGGGGTDGYTF. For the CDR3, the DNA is TGTGCCAGCAGTACTGGAGGGGGGGGCACCGATGGCTACACCTTC.

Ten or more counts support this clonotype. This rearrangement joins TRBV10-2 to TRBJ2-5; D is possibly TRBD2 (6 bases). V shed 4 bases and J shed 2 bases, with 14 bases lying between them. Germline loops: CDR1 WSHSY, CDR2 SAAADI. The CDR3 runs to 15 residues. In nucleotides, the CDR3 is TGCGCCAGCAGTGGGAATAGCGGTCGACAAGAGACCCAGTACTTC. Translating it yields CASSGNSGRQETQYF.

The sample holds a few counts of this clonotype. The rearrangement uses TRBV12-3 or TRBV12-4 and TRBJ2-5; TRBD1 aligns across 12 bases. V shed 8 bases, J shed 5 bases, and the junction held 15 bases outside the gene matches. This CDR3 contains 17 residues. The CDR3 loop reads CASVSRGTGGLGETQYF. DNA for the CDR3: TGTGCCAGCGTATCCCGGGGGACAGGGGGCTTAGGGGAGACCCAGTACTTC.

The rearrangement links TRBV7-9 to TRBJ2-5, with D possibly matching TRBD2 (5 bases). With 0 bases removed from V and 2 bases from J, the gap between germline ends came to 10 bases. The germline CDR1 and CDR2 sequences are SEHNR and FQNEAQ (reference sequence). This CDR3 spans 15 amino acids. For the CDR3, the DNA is TGTGCCAGCAGCTTAGCCCGCCGGACTCAAGAGACCCAGTACTTC. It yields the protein CASSLARRTQETQYF.

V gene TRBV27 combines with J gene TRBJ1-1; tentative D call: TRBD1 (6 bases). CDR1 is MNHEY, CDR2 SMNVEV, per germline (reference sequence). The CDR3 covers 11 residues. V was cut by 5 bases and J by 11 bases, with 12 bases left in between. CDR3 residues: CASSQGLEAFF. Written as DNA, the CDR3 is TGTGCCAGCAGTCAGGGGTTGGAGGCTTTCTTT.

CDR3 DNA sequence: TGCAGTTTCAGGCGGACAGATACGCAGTATTTT. Translation gives CSFRRTDTQYF. This chain uses TRBV29-1 with TRBJ2-3; D gene uncertain. The CDR3 consists of 11 residues. Germline values: CDR1 SQVTM, CDR2 ANQGSEA.